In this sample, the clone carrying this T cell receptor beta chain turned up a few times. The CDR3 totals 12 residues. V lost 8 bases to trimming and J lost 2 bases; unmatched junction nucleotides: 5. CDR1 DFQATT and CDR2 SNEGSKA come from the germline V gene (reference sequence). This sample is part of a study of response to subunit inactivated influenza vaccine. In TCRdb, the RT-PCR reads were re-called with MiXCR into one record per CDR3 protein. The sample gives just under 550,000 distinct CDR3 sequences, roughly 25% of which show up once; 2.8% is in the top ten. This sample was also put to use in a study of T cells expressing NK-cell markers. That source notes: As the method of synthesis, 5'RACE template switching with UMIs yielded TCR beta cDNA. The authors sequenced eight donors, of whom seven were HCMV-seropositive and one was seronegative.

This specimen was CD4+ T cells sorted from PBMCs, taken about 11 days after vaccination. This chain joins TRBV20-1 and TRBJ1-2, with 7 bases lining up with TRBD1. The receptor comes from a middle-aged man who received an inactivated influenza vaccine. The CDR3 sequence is CSTRQGNYGYTF. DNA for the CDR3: TGCAGTACAAGACAGGGAAACTATGGCTACACCTTC.